The 10 T cell receptor beta chains in this list originate from one sample, sequenced in a study of cytomegalovirus exposure and HLA in healthy donors. Both 60 Vbeta primers and 13 Jbeta primers went into the PCR. Assay used: immunoSEQ multiplex PCR; TCRdb lists only in-frame clones, some missing. This table has some 150,000 clones, about three quarters appearing once. The sample was PBMCs. The receptors stem from a woman aged 25-40 years in good health and CMV-seronegative.

The rearrangement joins TRBV7-9 to TRBJ2-1; 11 bases are a match to TRBD2. CDR3 length: 17 amino acids. In germline, CDR1 is SEHNR, CDR2 FQNEAQ (reference sequence). With V trimmed by 5 bases and J by 4 bases, 10 bases remained unmatched. The CDR3 nucleotides are TGTGCCAGCAGCGGCGTAATAGCGGGAGGGCCGTACAATGAGCAGTTCTTC. Its protein product is CASSGVIAGGPYNEQFF.

This sequence joins TRBV9 and TRBJ1-5; D is possibly TRBD1 (6 bases). CDR1 is SGDLS, CDR2 YYNGEE, per germline. Deletions cut 3 bases from V and 5 bases from J, with 12 bases between. The CDR3 loop spans 14 amino acids. In DNA form, the CDR3 reads TGTGCCAGCAGCGCTGGTGGGGGCGATCAGCCCCAGCATTTT. Its protein is CASSAGGGDQPQHF.

CDR3 coding DNA: TGTGCCAGCTCTAGCGGGAGCAATGAGCAGTTCTTC. Translation gives CASSSGSNEQFF. The chain employs TRBV7-9 and TRBJ2-1; the match to TRBD2 covers 10 bases. CDR1 is SEHNR, CDR2 FQNEAQ, per germline (reference sequence). The V gene end was trimmed by 8 bases and the J gene end by 6 bases; junction bases not matched to a gene: 1. CDR3 length equals 12 residues.

This rearrangement joins TRBV19 to TRBJ2-7; TRBD1 matches 9 bases. This CDR3 is 22 amino acids long. Germline loops: CDR1 LNHDA, CDR2 SQIVND (reference sequence). The ends lost 1 base at V and 2 bases at J; junction bases unmatched: 24. The CDR3 region is CASSIAQTYPGQGFSPPYEQYF. CDR3 DNA: TGTGCCAGTAGTATAGCCCAGACGTACCCGGGACAGGGTTTCTCACCACCCTACGAGCAGTACTTC.

The chain carries TRBV6-4 and TRBJ2-1; D possibly corresponds to TRBD2 (6 bases). The CDR3 runs to 15 residues. Germline CDR1 MRHNA, CDR2 SNTAGT. Trimming removed 6 bases from V and 3 bases from J, with 15 bases in between. The CDR3 DNA follows: TGTGCCAGCAGCCAAGTGGGGGGAAACTACAATGAGCAGTTCTTC. It specifies CASSQVGGNYNEQFF.

V usage is TRBV5-1 and J usage is TRBJ2-2, with 8 positions matching TRBD1. Trimming cost V 5 bases and J 1 base; bases outside gene matches: 1. Germline values: CDR1 SGHRS, CDR2 YFSETQ. The CDR3 contains 14 residues. CDR3 DNA: TGCGCCAGCAGTGGACAGGGGAACACCGGGGAGCTGTTTTTT. Its protein is CASSGQGNTGELFF.

CDR3 DNA: TGTGCCAGCGGGGCAGGGATAGGGAACACTGAAGCTTTCTTT. Translated: CASGAGIGNTEAFF. The chain has TRBV7-3 and TRBJ1-1, with D possibly TRBD1 on 5 matching bases. V lost 8 bases to trimming and J lost 1 base, with 14 bases between them. The CDR3 covers 14 residues. Germline CDR1 and CDR2: SGHTA and FQGTGA.

This clone was seen a few times. The chain employs TRBV11-2 and TRBJ2-1; a weak D match, TRBD1 (6 bases). The V end was cut by 1 base, the J end by 2 bases, with 18 bases between. The CDR3 length is 18 residues. Germline V gene sequence: CDR1 SGHAT, CDR2 FQNNGV. The CDR3 bases are TGTGCCAGCAGCTTAGGAAAACAGGGATCCCCTGCCTACAATGAGCAGTTCTTC. Residues: CASSLGKQGSPAYNEQFF.

The rearrangement uses TRBV6-4 and TRBJ2-1; 7 bases agree with TRBD1. This CDR3 is 16 amino acids long. Trimming at V came to 3 bases and at J to 5 bases, leaving 10 bases not matched to a gene. Germline CDR1 MRHNA, CDR2 SNTAGT. The CDR3 spells CASSETDRKINNEQFF. Written as DNA, the CDR3 is TGTGCCAGCAGTGAAACGGACAGGAAGATTAACAATGAGCAGTTCTTC.

The chain has TRBV5-6 and TRBJ1-4; D is unresolved. CDR1 is SGHDT, CDR2 YYEEEE, per germline. The CDR3 is 14 amino acids. The V gene lost 5 bases and the J gene lost 0 bases, with 8 bases spanning the gap. This chain's CDR3 is CASSKLATNEKLFF. The CDR3, as DNA: TGTGCCAGCAGTAAACTTGCAACTAATGAAAAACTGTTTTTT.